This TCR beta chain comes out of a study of regulatory T cells in long-lasting Graves disease. Findings and limits, study-wide: Thyroid tissue went unexamined; only peripheral blood was analyzed. The study found lower TCR diversity in persistent Graves' patients than in newly diagnosed ones.

To make TCR beta libraries, researchers used iRepertoire HTBI primers and Arm-PCR of CDR3 regions. TCRdb re-analysed the multiplex PCR reads in MiXCR, keeping a single row per CDR3 protein. The table includes roughly 530,000 distinct CDR3 sequences, around 16% detected once. Documented time point: newly diagnosed GD, antithyroid drugs for less than 3 months. Preparation of the TCR library used RNA extracted from PBMCs. With regard to this clonotype: What it binds is unknown.

The sample also formed part of further work on T cells in Graves' hyperthyroidism and ophthalmopathy. That paper adds: Graves' hyperthyroidism was deemed stable given no ophthalmopathy progression within 18 months. The HTBI primer set drove a first-round RT-PCR of the TCR CDR3.

The sequence was obtained from a woman aged 35-65 years with Graves disease. Sequenced material: peripheral blood mononuclear cells (PBMCs), taken at new diagnosis, from a patient treated with antithyroid drugs.

The CDR3 nucleotides are TGTGCCATCAGTGATGGGACTAGCGGGGGCTTCTCTGGGGCCAACGTCCTGACTTTC. Encoded protein: CAISDGTSGGFSGANVLTF. The chain has TRBV10-3 and TRBJ2-6; 14 bases agree with TRBD2. V shed 3 bases and J 0 bases; nucleotides not matched to a gene: 4. The germline V gene encodes CDR1 ENHRY and CDR2 SYGVKD. This CDR3 region has 19 residues.